This passage covers 9 T cell receptor beta chains from one sample sequenced in a study of siplizumab effects on memory and regulatory T cells. Profiling relied on immunoSEQ multiplex PCR, and the TCRdb table lists in-frame clones only, not all of them. Of approximately 100,000 clones in the sample, around 94% were seen once. Sequencing used Tregs sorted from blood. These receptors were taken from a human donor in good health.

The chain couples TRBV15 to TRBJ2-7, with D maybe TRBD2 (5 bases). The V end lost 3 bases, the J end lost 6 bases, and 12 bases lay between the germline ends. Germline V gives CDR1 LNHNV, CDR2 YYDKDF (reference sequence). This CDR3 has 13 residues. The CDR3 region is CATSSQDRGEQYF. The CDR3 DNA sequence: TGTGCCACCAGCAGCCAAGATCGGGGCGAGCAGTACTTC.

This chain connects TRBV5-1 to TRBJ2-2; 8 bases agree with TRBD1. The CDR3 sequence is 19 residues long. In germline, CDR1 is SGHRS, CDR2 YFSETQ. Trimming took 4 bases from V and 4 from J; bases not matched to a gene: 18. The CDR3 DNA is TGCGCCAGCAGCCCCTCTACAGGGGGATTTCTTTGGGCCACCGGGGAGCTGTTTTTT. Its protein product is CASSPSTGGFLWATGELFF.

The chain uses TRBV5-1 and TRBJ1-4; a possible D gene is TRBD1 (6 bases). This CDR3 comprises 15 residues. Germline V gives CDR1 SGHRS, CDR2 YFSETQ. Trimming shortened V by 5 bases and J by 1 base, and 12 bases separated the two germline ends. This CDR3 is CASRAVGGTNEKLFF. Here the CDR3 DNA reads TGCGCCAGCAGGGCCGTAGGGGGAACTAATGAAAAACTGTTTTTT.

This chain connects TRBV5-1 to TRBJ2-7; 7 bases match TRBD2. CDR3 size: 17 residues. The junction had 12 bases not matched to a gene; V was cut back by 2 bases and J by 1 base. Germline V gene sequence: CDR1 SGHRS, CDR2 YFSETQ. The CDR3 here is CASSFRGAGALSYEQYF. DNA of the CDR3: TGCGCCAGCAGCTTCAGAGGGGCGGGAGCTTTGTCCTACGAGCAGTACTTC.

The chain employs TRBV9 and TRBJ2-3; D might be TRBD2 (6 bases). The germline CDR1 and CDR2 sequences are SGDLS and YYNGEE. V was clipped by 3 bases and J by 6 bases, with 8 bases between them. The CDR3 consists of 12 residues. The CDR3 protein is CASSGLVDTQYF. CDR3 sequence (DNA): TGTGCCAGCAGCGGACTAGTGGATACGCAGTATTTT. Looking up the rest from reference TRBV9 and TRBJ2-3 gives the full variable domain: DSGVTQTPKHLITATGQRVTLRCSPRSGDLSVYWYQQSLDQGLQFLIQYYNGEERAKGNILERFSAQQFPDLHSELNLSSLELGDSALYFCASSGLVDTQYFGPGTRLTVL.

This clone was recorded only once. The rearrangement links TRBV14 to TRBJ2-7; TRBD1 matches at 8 bases. The germline CDR1 and CDR2 sequences are SGHDN and FVKESK. The CDR3 length is 14 residues. V dropped 4 bases and J dropped 2; count of bases not matched to a gene: 4. This CDR3 reads CASSRGRGPYEQYF. The CDR3 nucleotides are TGTGCCAGCAGCCGGGGCAGGGGGCCCTACGAGCAGTACTTC.

The chain has TRBV5-6 and TRBJ1-1; D remains ambiguous. V was pared by 6 bases and J by 5 bases, with 17 bases between. The CDR3 covers 14 residues. Looked up from germline, CDR1 is SGHDT and CDR2 is YYEEEE. Written as DNA, the CDR3 is TGTGCCAGCATCAGCATTGGGGTGGGGACTGAAGCTTTCTTT. Encoded protein: CASISIGVGTEAFF.

This sequence joins TRBV19 and TRBJ2-7, with D possibly TRBD2 on 6 matching bases. The CDR3 totals 14 residues. Trimming cost V 5 bases and J 1 base, with 12 bases left between them. Germline V CDR1 and CDR2: LNHDA, SQIVND (reference sequence). The CDR3 nucleotides are TGTGCCAGTAGTGGGCGGGGAAGGTCCTACGAGCAGTACTTC. It specifies CASSGRGRSYEQYF.

The V call is TRBV5-5, the J call TRBJ1-5; no clear D. Trimming shortened V by 0 bases and J by 1 base, and 2 bases separated the two germline ends. This CDR3 is 13 amino acids long. The germline V gene has CDR1 SGHKS and CDR2 YYEKEE (reference sequence). In DNA form, the CDR3 reads TGTGCCAGCAGCTTGGGGAGCAATCAGCCCCAGCATTTT. This translates into CASSLGSNQPQHF.